The 20 T cell receptor beta chains presented below share a single source sample, sequenced in a study of T-cell memory formation after mild COVID-19. MiXCR was run by TCRdb on the 5' RACE reads, yielding one entry per CDR3 protein. The repertoire holds 90,000 to 120,000 distinct CDR3 sequences, with approximately 14% as singletons. The sequenced sample consisted of PBMCs or a T cell subset sorted from them (not recorded which). These receptors were obtained from a man younger than 35 who had mild COVID-19 (a few samples of this study predate the infection). Cell type and time point are not known.

This clonotype was counted only a few times. The chain links TRBV2 to TRBJ2-7; perhaps D is TRBD1 or TRBD2 (5 bases each). Trimming stripped 7 bases from V and 3 bases from J, with 13 bases between. The CDR3 runs 13 residues. CDR1 SNHLY and CDR2 FYNNEI come from the germline V gene. CDR3 sequence reads: CASTGPPGYEQYF. CDR3 DNA: TGTGCCAGCACGGGACCCCCTGGCTACGAGCAGTACTTC. The full variable domain, its missing parts supplied by reference TRBV2 and TRBJ2-7, is EPEVTQTPSHQVTQMGQEVILRCVPISNHLYFYWYRQILGQKVEFLVSFYNNEISEKSEIFDDQFSVERPDGSNFTLKIRSTKLEDSAMYFCASTGPPGYEQYFGPGTRLTVT.

The V call is TRBV28, the J call TRBJ1-4; 9 positions agree with TRBD1. Per the germline V gene, CDR1 is MDHEN and CDR2 is SYDVKM. The CDR3 is made up of 16 amino acids. Trimming removed 8 bases from V and 6 bases from J; junction bases left unmatched: 13. Here the CDR3 reads CASRRLGDRVYEKLFF. The CDR3 DNA reads as TGTGCCAGCCGTCGCTTAGGGGACAGGGTATATGAAAAACTGTTTTTT.

This clonotype was picked up a small number of times. The chain links TRBV27 to TRBJ1-1; a possible D gene is TRBD1 (6 bases). The CDR3 length is 17 residues. CDR1 is MNHEY, CDR2 SMNVEV, per germline (reference sequence). V lost 7 bases and J lost 0, with 21 bases in between. As DNA, the CDR3 is TGTGCCAGCAATCCTGGGACAACCTTATCGATGAACACTGAAGCTTTCTTT. It is translated as CASNPGTTLSMNTEAFF.

This clonotype was seen many times. The rearrangement links TRBV4-1 to TRBJ1-5; a possible D gene is TRBD1 (5 bases). The CDR3 loop spans 15 amino acids. Trimming removed 4 bases at V and 3 bases at J, with 13 bases between. Germline-derived CDR1 and CDR2 are MGHRA and YSYEKL. The CDR3 spells CASSPPGLNNQPQHF. The CDR3, as DNA: TGCGCCAGCAGCCCACCGGGACTGAACAATCAGCCCCAGCATTTT.

This clonotype was observed a handful of times. The gene calls are TRBV4-3 and TRBJ2-7; 8 bases map to TRBD1. CDR3 length: 13 residues. With 3 bases clipped from V and 4 bases from J, the junction kept 2 bases outside the gene matches. CDR1 and CDR2 (germline): LGHNA, YSLEER. CDR3 nucleotide sequence: TGCGCCAGCAGCCAGTGGACAGGGTACGAGCAGTACTTC. Amino acid sequence: CASSQWTGYEQYF.

This chain joins TRBV29-1 and TRBJ1-4, with D possibly being TRBD1 (6 bases). V lost 6 bases to trimming and J lost 0 bases, with 8 bases between them. The CDR3 runs to 13 residues. Germline V lookup: CDR1 SQVTM, CDR2 ANQGSEA. The CDR3 is CSVRGATNEKLFF. As DNA, the CDR3 is TGCAGCGTCAGGGGTGCAACTAATGAAAAACTGTTTTTT.

CDR3 residues: CASSPGTATHEQYF. CDR3 bases: TGTGCCAGCAGTCCCGGGACAGCTACCCACGAGCAGTACTTC. V gene TRBV6-2 or TRBV6-3 combines with J gene TRBJ2-7; 7 bases match TRBD1. This CDR3 spans 14 amino acids. V lost 5 bases, J lost 5 bases, and 9 bases stayed unmatched. Germline V gene sequence: CDR1 MNHEY, CDR2 SVGEGT.

The sample holds a few counts of this clonotype. The chain links TRBV13 to TRBJ1-2; D is unresolved. Germline lookup yields CDR1 PRHDT and CDR2 FYEKMQ (reference sequence). V was shortened by 0 bases and J by 6 bases, with 14 bases between the two germline ends. This CDR3 has 15 amino acids. The DNA for the CDR3 is TGTGCCAGCAGCTTAGGCCCCCGGGTAGTAGATGGCTACACCTTC. It codes for CASSLGPRVVDGYTF.

This clonotype showed up just a few times. J is TRBJ2-1 and V is TRBV7-3; D not resolved. The germline CDR1 and CDR2 sequences are SGHTA and FQGTGA. V lost 3 bases, J lost 0 bases, and 9 bases lay in between. The CDR3 runs 15 residues. The CDR3 is CASSLDHSSYNEQFF. In DNA, the CDR3 is TGTGCCAGCAGCTTGGACCATAGCTCCTACAATGAGCAGTTCTTC.

This clonotype has ten or more counts. This rearrangement joins TRBV29-1 to TRBJ2-4; D gene uncertain. Per the germline V gene, CDR1 is SQVTM and CDR2 is ANQGSEA. The CDR3 is 10 amino acids. V lost 5 bases and J lost 5, with 4 bases in between. The CDR3 DNA reads TGCAGCGTTTGGGAAAACATTCAGTACTTC. Translating gives CSVWENIQYF.

This clonotype showed up many times. The rearrangement joins TRBV27 to TRBJ2-3; TRBD2 agrees at 11 bases. The CDR3 length is 14 residues. V was clipped by 5 bases and J by 8 bases; unmatched bases: 6. In germline, CDR1 is MNHEY, CDR2 SMNVEV (reference sequence). The CDR3 DNA follows: TGTGCCAGCAGTCCCTTAGCGGGGGGGCGTACGCAGTATTTT. This sequence encodes CASSPLAGGRTQYF.

This clonotype has just a few counts. The chain joins TRBV5-4 to TRBJ2-2; D tentatively fits TRBD1 or TRBD2 (5 bases each). V was trimmed by 4 bases and J by 1 base, leaving 11 bases between them. The germline V gene has CDR1 SGHNT and CDR2 YYREEE (reference sequence). There are 15 residues in the CDR3. In DNA form, the CDR3 reads TGTGCCAGCAGCCTGGGACGGGGGAACACCGGGGAGCTGTTTTTT. Its protein is CASSLGRGNTGELFF.

The CDR3 loop is CSARDGAVAKNIQYF. The CDR3 region has the DNA TGCAGTGCTAGAGATGGGGCGGTGGCCAAAAACATTCAGTACTTC. The V and J genes are TRBV20-1 and TRBJ2-4; a weak D match, TRBD1 (5 bases). Trimming left V 0 bases short and J 1 base short, with 10 bases between. This CDR3 has 15 amino acids. Germline V gives CDR1 DFQATT, CDR2 SNEGSKA (reference sequence).

The chain has TRBV27 and TRBJ2-7; the D call may be TRBD1 or TRBD2 (5 bases each). Germline values: CDR1 MNHEY, CDR2 SMNVEV (reference sequence). Trimming stripped 6 bases from V and 4 bases from J, with 16 bases between. The CDR3 loop spans 14 amino acids. The CDR3 is CASSLGTMDYEQYF. DNA of the CDR3: TGTGCCAGCAGCCTAGGGACGATGGATTACGAGCAGTACTTC.

V gene TRBV5-1 combines with J gene TRBJ1-2; 12 positions match TRBD1. Germline-derived CDR1 and CDR2 are SGHRS and YFSETQ. This CDR3 contains 16 residues. After removal of 4 bases from V and 2 bases from J, the junction contained 6 bases not matched to a gene. Here the CDR3 reads CASSQTGTGGNYGYTF. Here the CDR3 DNA reads TGCGCCAGCAGCCAAACCGGGACAGGGGGCAACTATGGCTACACCTTC.

This clonotype came up a few times. The rearrangement joins TRBV9 to TRBJ1-1; D not certain. V lost 3 bases to trimming and J lost 0 bases, with 3 bases between them. This CDR3 spans 12 amino acids. Germline V gene data show CDR1 as SGDLS and CDR2 as YYNGEE. The CDR3 region has the DNA TGTGCCAGCAGCGGAGTGAACACTGAAGCTTTCTTT. Its translation: CASSGVNTEAFF.

The chain joins TRBV4-1 to TRBJ1-5; D perhaps matches TRBD1 (5 bases). The germline V and J ends were trimmed by 3 bases and 3 bases, with 6 bases remaining between them. Germline CDR1 is MGHRA and CDR2 is YSYEKL. The CDR3 is made up of 13 amino acids. The CDR3 region has the DNA TGCGCCAGCAGCCAGGGGGACAATCAGCCCCAGCATTTT. The encoded protein is CASSQGDNQPQHF.

This clonotype was counted many times. The chain has TRBV20-1 and TRBJ2-5; D is possibly TRBD1 (6 bases). Germline assignment: CDR1 DFQATT and CDR2 SNEGSKA (reference sequence). There are 13 residues in the CDR3. The germline V and J ends were trimmed by 6 bases and 5 bases, with 16 bases remaining between them. CDR3 nucleotide sequence: TGCAGTGCGGGGGCTAGTGGGGCCGAGACCCAGTACTTC. Its protein is CSAGASGAETQYF.

The V and J genes are TRBV3-1 and TRBJ2-6; D uncertain. This CDR3 is built from 15 residues. The V gene's germline CDR1 is LGHDT and CDR2 YNNKEL (reference sequence). V dropped 4 bases and J dropped 4 bases, with 11 bases sitting between them. CDR3 sequence reads: CASSPDTRGANVLTF. The CDR3 DNA reads as TGTGCCAGCAGCCCTGATACGAGAGGGGCCAACGTCCTGACTTTC.

This clonotype was detected a few times. The V call is TRBV7-2, the J call TRBJ2-5, with 8 bases fitting TRBD2. V dropped 5 bases and J dropped 2; count of bases not matched to a gene: 7. CDR1 and CDR2 (germline): SGHTA, FQGNSA. The CDR3 runs to 15 residues. DNA of the CDR3: TGTGCCAGCAGCCCCACTAGCGGAGTACAAGAGACCCAGTACTTC. Its protein is CASSPTSGVQETQYF.